Following are 14 T cell receptor beta chains from one sample sequenced in a study of cytomegalovirus exposure and HLA in healthy donors. Use of 60 Vbeta and 13 Jbeta primers characterized the PCR. The table came from immunoSEQ multiplex PCR; TCRdb's copy has only in-frame clones and leaves some out. This sample's table reports 100,000 to 150,000 clones. The sample taken for sequencing was PBMCs. The receptor source for this set is a woman aged 40 to 50 in good health and CMV-seropositive.

The genes are TRBV18 and TRBJ2-7; 8 bases align to TRBD1. Losses at the gene ends were 3 bases for V and 0 bases for J; bases not matched to a gene: 10. The CDR3 has 17 residues. CDR1 and CDR2 (germline): KGHSH, LQKENI. The CDR3 DNA reads as TGTGCCAGCTCACCCGAACTCAGGACAGGGAGCTCCTACGAGCAGTACTTC. It codes for CASSPELRTGSSYEQYF.

V gene TRBV10-1 combines with J gene TRBJ2-3; D is perhaps TRBD1 (6 bases). The CDR3 loop spans 13 amino acids. The V end was cut by 5 bases, the J end by 6 bases, with 12 bases between. Per the germline V gene, CDR1 is WNHNN and CDR2 is SYGVQD (reference sequence). Here the CDR3 DNA reads TGCGCCAGCAGTAGGTTTAGGGGGGATACGCAGTATTTT. Protein product: CASSRFRGDTQYF.

V is TRBV28 and J is TRBJ2-5, with TRBD2 identical over 14 bases. Germline-derived CDR1 and CDR2 are MDHEN and SYDVKM. This CDR3 is 17 amino acids long. Losses at the gene ends were 7 bases for V and 5 bases for J; bases not matched to a gene: 12. CDR3 nucleotide sequence: TGTGCCAGCAACTCCGGGACTAGCGGGGGAGGAGTCGAGACCCAGTACTTC. Its protein is CASNSGTSGGGVETQYF.

V usage is TRBV28 and J usage is TRBJ2-6; D unclear. This CDR3 is built from 15 residues. V was trimmed by 5 bases and J by 2 bases, leaving 10 bases between them. The germline V gene has CDR1 MDHEN and CDR2 SYDVKM. The CDR3 DNA reads TGTGCCAGCAGTCTTGGAAGCGCTGGGGCCAACGTCCTGACTTTC. Translation: CASSLGSAGANVLTF.

This chain connects TRBV18 to TRBJ2-7; 11 bases are shared with TRBD1. The CDR3 is made up of 16 amino acids. From germline, CDR1 is KGHSH and CDR2 LQKENI. With V trimmed by 5 bases and J by 1 base, 7 bases remained unmatched. DNA for the CDR3: TGTGCCAGCTCATGGCCCGGGGACAGGGGGTCCTACGAGCAGTACTTC. Residues: CASSWPGDRGSYEQYF.

The rearrangement uses TRBV4-1 and TRBJ2-1, with 10 bases that match TRBD2. J lost 7 bases, V lost 1 base, and 4 bases had no gene match. The CDR3 is 15 amino acids. CDR1 is MGHRA, CDR2 YSYEKL, per germline. The CDR3: CASSQVSLAGNEQFF. The CDR3 bases are TGCGCCAGCAGCCAAGTTTCACTAGCGGGAAATGAGCAGTTCTTC.

V gene TRBV6-1 combines with J gene TRBJ1-1; the D is unclear. Germline V gene data show CDR1 as MNHNS and CDR2 as SASEGT. CDR3 length equals 11 residues. Trimming pared 7 bases from V and 2 bases from J, leaving 5 bases between. This chain's CDR3 is CASIYNTEAFF. The CDR3 nucleotides read TGTGCCAGCATCTATAACACTGAAGCTTTCTTT.

The chain is built from TRBV6-1 and TRBJ2-7; 7 positions agree with TRBD2. Germline V gene data show CDR1 as MNHNS and CDR2 as SASEGT. The J segment lost 7 bases and the V segment lost 11 bases, leaving 14 bases of the junction unmatched. CDR3 size: 13 residues. CDR3 residues: CAGTGEGPGEQYF. The CDR3 DNA follows: TGTGCCGGCACGGGGGAGGGCCCAGGTGAGCAGTACTTC.

The V call is TRBV11-1, the J call TRBJ2-1; D is unclear. Per germline, CDR1 SGHAT and CDR2 FQDESV (reference sequence). V lost 5 bases, J lost 8 bases, and 13 bases lay in between. There are 13 residues in the CDR3. The DNA of the CDR3 is TGTGCCAGCAGCATCAGAAGAATGGATGAGCAGTTCTTC. This codes for CASSIRRMDEQFF.

CDR3 coding DNA: TGCGCCAGCAAACCCAACGACAGGGAGGACTATGGCTACACCTTC. Protein sequence: CASKPNDREDYGYTF. The rearrangement joins TRBV5-1 to TRBJ1-2, with 7 bases matching TRBD1. The CDR3 is made up of 15 amino acids. CDR1 SGHRS and CDR2 YFSETQ come from the germline V gene. The V segment lost 6 bases and the J segment 3 bases; nucleotides outside the gene matches: 11. The variable domain in full, with the rest retrieved from reference TRBV5-1 and TRBJ1-2, is KAGVTQTPRYLIKTRGQQVTLSCSPISGHRSVSWYQQTPGQGLQFLFEYFSETQRNKGNFPGRFSGRQFSNSRSEMNVSTLELGDSALYLCASKPNDREDYGYTFGSGTRLTVV.

The CDR3: CASSLKDTIYNEQFF. The DNA of the CDR3 is TGTGCCAGCAGCTTAAAGGACACAATTTACAATGAGCAGTTCTTC. The V call is TRBV5-6, the J call TRBJ2-1; perhaps TRBD1 as D (5 bases). CDR1 SGHDT and CDR2 YYEEEE come from the germline V gene. With 2 bases removed from V and 4 bases from J, the gap between germline ends came to 13 bases. The CDR3 spans 15 residues.

The rearrangement links TRBV5-1 to TRBJ2-3, with D possibly TRBD2 on 5 matching bases. The CDR3 runs 15 residues. V was trimmed by 0 bases and J by 1 base, leaving 9 bases between them. Germline lookup yields CDR1 SGHRS and CDR2 YFSETQ. This CDR3 is CASSLDGVRTDTQYF. The DNA for the CDR3 is TGCGCCAGCAGCTTGGACGGGGTTCGCACAGATACGCAGTATTTT.

V usage is TRBV28 and J usage is TRBJ1-4; D not resolved. The V gene lost 2 bases and the J gene lost 1 base, with 5 bases spanning the gap. The CDR3 loop spans 14 amino acids. Per germline, CDR1 MDHEN and CDR2 SYDVKM. The CDR3: CASSLVRTNEKLFF. CDR3 DNA sequence: TGTGCCAGCAGTTTAGTTCGAACTAATGAAAAACTGTTTTTT.

V is TRBV5-1 and J is TRBJ2-5, with TRBD2 matching 8 bases. The CDR3 is 15 amino acids. CDR1 and CDR2 from the germline V gene are SGHRS and YFSETQ. V shed 3 bases and J 5 bases; nucleotides not matched to a gene: 9. CDR3 in DNA: TGCGCCAGCAGCTCAATAGCGGGAAGGTCGGAGACCCAGTACTTC. It codes for CASSSIAGRSETQYF.